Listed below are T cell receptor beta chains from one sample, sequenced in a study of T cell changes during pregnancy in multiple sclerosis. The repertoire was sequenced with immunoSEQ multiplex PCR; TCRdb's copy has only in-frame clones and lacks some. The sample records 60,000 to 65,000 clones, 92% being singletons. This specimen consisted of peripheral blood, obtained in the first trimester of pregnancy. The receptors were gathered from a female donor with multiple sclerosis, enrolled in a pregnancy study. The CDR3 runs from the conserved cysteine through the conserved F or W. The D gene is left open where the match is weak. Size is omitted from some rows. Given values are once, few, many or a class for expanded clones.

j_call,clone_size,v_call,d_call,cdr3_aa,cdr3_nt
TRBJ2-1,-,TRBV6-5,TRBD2,CASSYWSSGEQFF,TGTGCCAGCAGTTACTGGTCTAGCGGTGAGCAGTTCTTC
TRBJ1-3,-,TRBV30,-,CAWSEQGNTIYF,TGTGCCTGGAGCGAACAAGGAAACACCATATATTTT
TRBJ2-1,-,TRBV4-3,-,CASSPRPWESGNEQFF,TGCGCCAGCAGCCCTAGACCTTGGGAGTCTGGAAATGAGCAGTTCTTC
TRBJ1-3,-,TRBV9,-,CASGEGVFSGNTIYF,TGTGCCAGCGGAGAGGGGGTCTTCTCTGGAAACACCATATATTTT
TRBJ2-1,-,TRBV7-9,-,CASSLAQRLYNEQFF,TGTGCCAGCAGCTTAGCCCAACGACTTTACAATGAGCAGTTCTTC
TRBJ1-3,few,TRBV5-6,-,CASSPDMGNTIYF,TGTGCCAGCAGCCCTGACATGGGAAACACCATATATTTT
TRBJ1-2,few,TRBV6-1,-,CASSARTLGVANYGYTF,TGTGCCAGCAGTGCACGAACCTTAGGGGTAGCTAACTATGGCTACACCTTC
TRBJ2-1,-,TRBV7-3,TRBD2,CASSLGTSGKNEQFF,TGTGCCAGCAGCTTAGGGACTAGCGGGAAAAATGAGCAGTTCTTC
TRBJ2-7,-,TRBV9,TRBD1,CASSPTGTAYEQYF,TGTGCCAGCAGCCCAACCGGGACAGCCTACGAGCAGTACTTC
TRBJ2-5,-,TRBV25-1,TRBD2,CASSSSGRGETQYF,TGTGCCAGCAGTAGTAGCGGGAGGGGGGAGACCCAGTACTTC
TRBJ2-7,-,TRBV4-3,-,CASSQGRAGYEQYF,TGCGCCAGCAGCCAAGGCAGGGCCGGCTACGAGCAGTACTTC
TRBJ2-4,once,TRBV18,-,CASSPPLEDIQYF,TGTGCCAGCTCACCACCCCTGGAGGACATTCAGTACTTC
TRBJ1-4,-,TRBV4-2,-,CASSQEKGGTEKLFF,TGTGCCAGCAGCCAAGAAAAGGGAGGCACAGAAAAACTGTTTTTT
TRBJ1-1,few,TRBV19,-,CASSLTGLSYTEAFF,TGTGCCAGTAGTTTAACAGGTCTGTCATACACTGAAGCTTTCTTT
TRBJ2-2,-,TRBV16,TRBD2,CASSQWGTSRDTGELFF,TGTGCCAGCAGCCAATGGGGGACTAGCCGAGACACCGGGGAGCTGTTTTTT
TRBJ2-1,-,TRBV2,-,CASSEGSRGFGFHEQFF,TGTGCCAGCAGTGAAGGTAGTCGCGGTTTCGGCTTTCATGAGCAGTTCTTC
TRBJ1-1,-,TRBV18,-,CASSGSNTEAFF,TGTGCCAGCTCGGGCAGTAACACTGAAGCTTTCTTT
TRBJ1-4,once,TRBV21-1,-,CASSKGGRCKENEKLFF,TGTGCCAGCAGCAAAGGGGGCAGGTGCAAGGAAAATGAAAAACTGTTTTTT
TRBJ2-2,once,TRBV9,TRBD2,CASSVGLASGELFF,TGTGCCAGCAGCGTAGGACTAGCGTCCGGGGAGCTGTTTTTT
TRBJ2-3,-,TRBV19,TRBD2,CASTLEAGGLSDTQYF,TGTGCCAGTACCCTGGAAGCGGGAGGGCTTTCGGATACGCAGTATTTT
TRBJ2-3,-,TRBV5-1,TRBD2,CASSPGLGERTQYF,TGCGCCAGCAGCCCGGGACTAGGGGAGCGGACGCAGTATTTT
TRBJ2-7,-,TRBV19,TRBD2,CASSFSGRIYEQYF,TGTGCCAGTAGCTTTAGCGGGAGGATCTACGAGCAGTACTTC
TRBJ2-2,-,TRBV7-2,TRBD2,CASSSRLAGFTGELFF,TGTGCCAGCAGCTCCAGACTAGCGGGCTTCACCGGGGAGCTGTTTTTT
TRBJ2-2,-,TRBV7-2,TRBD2,CASSPVAGANTGELFF,TGTGCCAGCAGCCCCGTAGCGGGAGCGAACACCGGGGAGCTGTTTTTT
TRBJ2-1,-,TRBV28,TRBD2,CASSPSGSGDYNEQFF,TGTGCCAGCAGTCCAAGCGGGAGCGGAGACTACAATGAGCAGTTCTTC
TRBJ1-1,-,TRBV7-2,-,CASSRKTEHTEAFF,TGTGCCAGCAGCCGAAAAACAGAGCACACTGAAGCTTTCTTT
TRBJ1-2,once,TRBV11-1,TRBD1,CASSPGPGGAMANYGYTF,TGTGCCAGCAGCCCCGGGCCAGGGGGCGCGATGGCCAACTATGGCTACACCTTC
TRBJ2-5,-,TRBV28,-,CASSRQQTQYF,TGTGCCAGCAGTCGACAGCAAACCCAGTACTTC
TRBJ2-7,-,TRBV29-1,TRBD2,CSTTSGHSYEQYF,TGCAGCACTACTAGCGGGCATTCCTACGAGCAGTACTTC
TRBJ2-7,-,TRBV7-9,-,CASSLVGGYEQYF,TGTGCCAGCAGCTTAGTCGGGGGCTACGAGCAGTACTTC
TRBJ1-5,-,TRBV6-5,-,CASSYSGGNQPQHF,TGTGCCAGCAGTTACTCCGGAGGAAATCAGCCCCAGCATTTT
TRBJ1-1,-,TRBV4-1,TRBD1,CASSMRQGLGTEAFF,TGCGCCAGCAGCATGCGACAGGGGTTGGGAACTGAAGCTTTCTTT
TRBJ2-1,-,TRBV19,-,CASSRLAADNEQFF,TGTGCCAGTAGTAGACTGGCGGCGGACAATGAGCAGTTCTTC
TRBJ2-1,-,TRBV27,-,CASSSLGRERNEQFF,TGTGCCAGCAGTTCGTTAGGCCGGGAACGGAATGAGCAGTTCTTC
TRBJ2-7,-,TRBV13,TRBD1,CASSQPAGTGEQYF,TGTGCCAGCAGCCAACCGGCCGGGACAGGCGAGCAGTACTTC
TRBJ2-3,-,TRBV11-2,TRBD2,CASSYRTSVGDTQYF,TGTGCCAGCAGCTACCGGACTAGCGTAGGGGATACGCAGTATTTT
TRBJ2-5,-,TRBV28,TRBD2,CASSPFKAGGLEETQYF,TGTGCCAGCAGTCCTTTTAAGGCGGGAGGGTTGGAAGAGACCCAGTACTTC
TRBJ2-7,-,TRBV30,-,CAWSVGQGYEQYF,TGTGCCTGGAGCGTGGGGCAGGGGTACGAGCAGTACTTC
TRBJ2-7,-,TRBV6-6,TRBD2,CASSGRERGYEQYF,TGTGCCAGCAGTGGGCGGGAGAGGGGCTACGAGCAGTACTTC
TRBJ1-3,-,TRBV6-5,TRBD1,CASRRDSSSGNTIYF,TGTGCCAGCAGGCGGGACAGTAGCTCTGGAAACACCATATATTTT
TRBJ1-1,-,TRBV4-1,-,CASSPRDTGNTEAFF,TGCGCCAGCAGCCCTAGGGACACCGGGAACACTGAAGCTTTCTTT